A selection of T cell receptor beta chains follows, all from one sample in a study of control samples from healthy donors and cancer patients. The repertoire was sequenced with immunoSEQ multiplex PCR; TCRdb's copy has only in-frame clones and lacks some. The sample lists about 120,000 clones; 70% to 90% were seen once. Material: blood. Receptor source: a man aged 35-49 years in good health. Each CDR3 is given with its conserved first and last residue. A D gene is named only where the DNA matches it firmly. Size is stated for part of the rows, as once, few or many counts, or as a class when the clone is expanded.

size: .
V: TRBV19
J: TRBJ2-5
D: .
DNA: TGTGCCAGTAGTATAGGGGCAGAGACCCAGTACTTC
CDR3: CASSIGAETQYF

size: medium-sized
V: TRBV3-1/TRBV3-2
J: TRBJ2-3
D: .
DNA: TGTGCCAGCAGCCATAGCACAGATACGCAGTATTTT
CDR3: CASSHSTDTQYF

size: .
V: TRBV7-8
J: TRBJ1-1
D: .
DNA: TGTGCCAGCAGCTACCGGGAGGCAGGTGCCGGAACTGAAGCTTTCTTT
CDR3: CASSYREAGAGTEAFF

size: .
V: TRBV14
J: TRBJ1-5
D: .
DNA: TGTGCCAGCAGCCAGGCAGGGGAAGGCAATCAGCCCCAGCATTTT
CDR3: CASSQAGEGNQPQHF

size: .
V: TRBV7-2
J: TRBJ1-4
D: .
DNA: TGTGCCAGCAGCTTAGAGCCGTCAGCTGAAAAACTGTTTTTT
CDR3: CASSLEPSAEKLFF

size: .
V: TRBV15
J: TRBJ1-1
D: .
DNA: TGTGCCACCAGCAGAGATCTGCAGGGAAAGAACACTGAAGCTTTCTTT
CDR3: CATSRDLQGKNTEAFF

size: .
V: TRBV4-1
J: TRBJ2-2
D: .
DNA: TGCGCCAGCAGCCAAGATCGAGGAGGGAACACCGGGGAGCTGTTTTTT
CDR3: CASSQDRGGNTGELFF

size: .
V: TRBV7-3
J: TRBJ1-1
D: .
DNA: TGTGCCAGCAGCTTTCCCACTGAAGCTTTCTTT
CDR3: CASSFPTEAFF

size: .
V: TRBV29-1
J: TRBJ1-1
D: .
DNA: TGCAGCGCATATTCCGGGGCTGAAGCTTTCTTT
CDR3: CSAYSGAEAFF

size: .
V: TRBV19
J: TRBJ2-7
D: TRBD1
DNA: TGTGCCAGTAGTATCAAATCCGGGACAGGGTACGAGCAGTACTTC
CDR3: CASSIKSGTGYEQYF

size: .
V: TRBV5-5
J: TRBJ1-2
D: .
DNA: TGTGCCAGCAGCTTGGGGTCGGGGGAGCGCTACACCTTC
CDR3: CASSLGSGERYTF

size: .
V: TRBV30
J: TRBJ1-2
D: .
DNA: TGTGCCTGGAGTGTATTGAGGGGGGGTACGTATGGCTACACCTTC
CDR3: CAWSVLRGGTYGYTF

size: .
V: TRBV7-3
J: TRBJ2-1
D: .
DNA: TGTGCCAGCAGCTTAACGTTGGGTTTTAATGAGCAGTTCTTC
CDR3: CASSLTLGFNEQFF

size: .
V: TRBV10-1
J: TRBJ2-1
D: .
DNA: TGCGCCAGCAGTGGCGACTTGAGCTCCTACAATGAGCAGTTCTTC
CDR3: CASSGDLSSYNEQFF